This T cell receptor beta chain was retrieved from a study of response to subunit inactivated influenza vaccine (dated 2018 in TCRdb). About the study as a whole: Deep quantitative profiling of the T cell receptor repertoire was used in the study to follow responses to a trivalent subunit inactivated influenza vaccine. Findings and caveats that apply to the study as a whole: The authors suggested that each seasonal influenza vaccination may recruit only a limited number of new T cells.

This clonotype was picked up a small number of times. Its antigen remains unidentified. No much larger clonotype is one base removed from it; base qualities were not supplied. Library creation used RT-PCR. TCRdb names Illumina HiSeq 2500 as the instrument used. Clones were called with MiXCR by TCRdb after fastp trimmed the public reads at Q25, and only in-frame beta chains were retained. Each record represents a unique CDR3 protein, reported with the most common genes and DNA among its rows. This sample is represented by 500,000 to 600,000 distinct CDR3 sequences; approximately 7.6% of them were singletons. Around 13% of the sample belongs to the ten largest clones. V has 5 bases trimmed and J has 3 bases trimmed; junction bases matching no gene number 6. Inclusive of the bounding cysteine and phenylalanine, the CDR3 is 14 residues long. Just the 42-base CDR3 DNA is kept, in frame starting at base 1. Per the germline V gene, SGHTA is the CDR1 and FQGNSA is the CDR2.

The chain links TRBV7-2 with TRBJ1-2, and 7 bases in between align with TRBD1. This TCR derives from a man between 50 and 69 years old who received an inactivated influenza vaccine. Donor details come from another sample of the same person, matched by shared clones. This material consisted of PBMCs from blood, taken less than 30 months after vaccination. CDR3 sequence: CASSPPGTDYGYTF. In nucleotides, the sequence is TGTGCCAGCAGCCCCCCCGGGACAGACTATGGCTACACCTTC.